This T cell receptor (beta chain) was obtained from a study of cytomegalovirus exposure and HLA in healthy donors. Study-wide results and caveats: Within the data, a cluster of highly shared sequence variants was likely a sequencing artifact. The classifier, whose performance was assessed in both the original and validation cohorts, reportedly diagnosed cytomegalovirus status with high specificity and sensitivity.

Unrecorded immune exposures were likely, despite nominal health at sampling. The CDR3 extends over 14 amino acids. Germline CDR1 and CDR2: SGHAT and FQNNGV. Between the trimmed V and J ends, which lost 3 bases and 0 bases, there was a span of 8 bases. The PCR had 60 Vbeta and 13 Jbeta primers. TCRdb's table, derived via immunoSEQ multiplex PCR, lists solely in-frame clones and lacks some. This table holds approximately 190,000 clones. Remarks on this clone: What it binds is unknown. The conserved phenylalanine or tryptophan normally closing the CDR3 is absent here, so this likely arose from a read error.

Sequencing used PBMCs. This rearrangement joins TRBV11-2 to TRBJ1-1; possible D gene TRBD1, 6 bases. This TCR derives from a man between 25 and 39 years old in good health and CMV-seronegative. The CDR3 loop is CASSLGHLNTEAFL. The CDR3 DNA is TGTGCCAGCAGCTTGGGACACCTGAACACTGAAGCTTTCCTT.